Given below is one T cell receptor beta chain in context. The antigen remains unidentified. Amplification used 60 Vbeta primers and 13 Jbeta primers. Sequencing was performed with immunoSEQ multiplex PCR; in TCRdb, only in-frame clones are kept and a portion is missing. Of some 120,000 clones listed, around four fifths are singletons. The data originate from a study of cytomegalovirus exposure and HLA in healthy donors. Findings of the study overall: Highest at DRB1 and lowest at HLA-C, TCR association rates differed among HLA loci in a later analysis. TCR beta chains numbering more than 150 were designated cytomegalovirus-associated. A missense variant in DCLRE1C was later tied to TCR beta V- and J-gene trimming. Reportedly, cytomegalovirus status was diagnosed with high sensitivity and specificity.

This CDR3 has 14 residues. Germline V gives CDR1 MGHRA, CDR2 YSYEKL. V lost 5 bases and J lost 4, with 12 bases in between. The genes are TRBV4-1 and TRBJ1-5; D may be TRBD1 (6 bases). The clonotype comes from a human donor in good health. Sequencing was performed on PBMCs. The CDR3 here is CASSVGGRNQPQHF. The DNA of the CDR3 is TGCGCCAGCAGCGTAGGGGGTAGGAATCAGCCCCAGCATTTT.